A single T cell receptor beta chain is shown here with its context. The antigen is undetermined. The PCR was carried out with 60 Vbeta primers and 13 Jbeta primers. The data were produced by immunoSEQ multiplex PCR, yet TCRdb's version contains in-frame clones alone and is incomplete. This repertoire shows fewer than 200,000 clones, 77% found once; its top ten account for about 2.4%. This specimen comes from a study of cytomegalovirus exposure and HLA in healthy donors. The study's findings and limits: Some highly shared sequence variants likely arose as a pipeline artifact. Later work found that TCR association rates differed between HLA loci; DRB1 had the most and HLA-C the fewest. Many donors carried some public TCRs, although rarity characterized most TCR sequences. In an earlier analysis, about 87% or about 30%: the productive usage of most TCR beta V segments.

The sequenced material came from PBMCs. This TCR was recovered from a middle-aged woman in good health and CMV-seropositive.

CDR3: CASSSDRDSYEQYF. The CDR3, as DNA: TGTGCCAGCAGCTCTGACAGGGACTCCTACGAGCAGTACTTC. J is TRBJ2-7 and V is TRBV7-8; 7 bases are shared with TRBD1. CDR1 and CDR2 from the germline V gene are SGHVS and FQNEAQ. This CDR3 has 14 residues. J gave up 0 bases and V 4 bases, and 3 bases lay outside the gene matches.